These 6 T cell receptor beta chains were sequenced from one sample in a study of cytomegalovirus exposure and HLA in healthy donors (dated 2017 in TCRdb). Receptors were amplified or captured by the immunoSEQ multiplex PCR assay. This immuneACCESS table, as held by TCRdb, lists in-frame sequences with V and J called but not all clones. Of the missing ones, under half trace to an unresolved V gene in checked studies; the others have no known cause. Within this sample are about 140,000 clones, with roughly 79% of them counted one time only. 30% of the sample belongs to the ten largest clones. Sequencing was performed on PBMCs. The receptors shown here come from a man aged 25 to 45 in good health and CMV-seropositive.

As for this clone: Other DNA sequences in this sample translate to the same CDR3. The DNA of the CDR3 is TGTGCCAGCAGTGTTCTTAGCTCCTATAATTCACCCCTCCACTTT. As protein: CASSVLSSYNSPLHF. The rearrangement uses TRBV2 and TRBJ1-6; D ambiguous. Germline V gene sequence: CDR1 SNHLY, CDR2 FYNNEI. Trimming cost V 4 bases and J 0 bases, with 7 bases left between them. The CDR3 has 15 residues.

The J gene is TRBJ2-7, the V gene TRBV5-6; D is possibly TRBD2 (5 bases). The V gene's germline CDR1 is SGHDT and CDR2 YYEEEE. Between the trimmed V and J ends, which lost 4 bases and 7 bases, there was a span of 9 bases. This CDR3 has 11 residues. The CDR3 spells CASSLTGEQYF. As DNA, the CDR3 is TGTGCCAGCAGCCTGACGGGGGAGCAGTACTTC.

There are a few counts of this clone. The chain is built from TRBV14 and TRBJ2-2; possible D gene TRBD1, 6 bases. The CDR3 is 17 amino acids. Trimming pared 5 bases from V and 3 bases from J, leaving 19 bases between. Germline CDR1 and CDR2: SGHDN and FVKESK. CDR3 protein: CASSSIQGKWYTGELFF. CDR3 bases: TGTGCCAGCAGCTCAATTCAGGGGAAATGGTACACCGGGGAGCTGTTTTTT.

The chain is built from TRBV20-1 and TRBJ1-2, with D unclear. The CDR3 extends over 11 amino acids. Germline V CDR1 and CDR2: DFQATT, SNEGSKA (reference sequence). V was pared by 7 bases and J by 2 bases, with 8 bases between. For the CDR3, the DNA is TGCAGTGGAGGCGGAAACTATGGCTACACCTTC. Amino acids: CSGGGNYGYTF.

The V call is TRBV5-1, the J call TRBJ2-1, with TRBD2 matching over 9 bases. CDR3 length: 15 amino acids. Germline values: CDR1 SGHRS, CDR2 YFSETQ. The V gene end was trimmed by 2 bases and the J gene end by 8 bases; junction bases not matched to a gene: 8. This chain's CDR3 is CASSFRGGGADEQFF. The CDR3 DNA is TGCGCCAGCAGCTTCCGAGGCGGGGGGGCCGATGAGCAGTTCTTC.

This rearrangement joins TRBV9 to TRBJ2-2; the match to TRBD1 covers 7 bases. V lost 0 bases to trimming and J lost 5 bases; unmatched junction nucleotides: 7. From germline, CDR1 is SGDLS and CDR2 YYNGEE. CDR3 length: 16 amino acids. DNA of the CDR3: TGTGCCAGCAGCGTAGAGGGACAGAGCACGACCGGGGAGCTGTTTTTT. Translated, it gives CASSVEGQSTTGELFF. Combining the CDR3 with reference TRBV9 and TRBJ2-2 gives the whole variable domain DSGVTQTPKHLITATGQRVTLRCSPRSGDLSVYWYQQSLDQGLQFLIQYYNGEERAKGNILERFSAQQFPDLHSELNLSSLELGDSALYFCASSVEGQSTTGELFFGEGSRLTVL.